A single sample gave rise to the 3 T cell receptor beta chains below, sequenced in a study of cytomegalovirus exposure and HLA in healthy donors. With 60 Vbeta and 13 Jbeta primers, the PCR was carried out. The protocol was immunoSEQ multiplex PCR, while the TCRdb copy is restricted to in-frame clones and leaves out a portion. The sample carries 95,000 to 150,000 clones, about two thirds recorded once. Material: PBMCs. These receptors all come from a man aged 25 to 40 in good health and CMV-seronegative.

V and J are TRBV4-1 and TRBJ1-4; D may be TRBD1 (6 bases). Trimming removed 1 base from V and 3 bases from J, with 15 bases in between. Per germline, CDR1 MGHRA and CDR2 YSYEKL. The CDR3 spans 17 residues. CDR3 region: CASSQARVTGSNEKLFF. As DNA, the CDR3 is TGCGCCAGCAGCCAAGCCCGGGTCACAGGGTCTAATGAAAAACTGTTTTTT.

The rearrangement links TRBV14 to TRBJ2-7, with a weak D call TRBD1 (6 bases). V was cut by 1 base and J by 7 bases, with 20 bases left in between. The CDR3 is 16 amino acids. CDR1 and CDR2 from the germline V gene are SGHDN and FVKESK. The CDR3 DNA reads as TGTGCCAGCAGCCAAGGAAAAAGGACAGCATACCATGAGCAGTACTTC. Its protein is CASSQGKRTAYHEQYF.

Remarks on this clone: This specimen includes other DNA sequences encoding the same CDR3. DNA of the CDR3: TGTGCCAGCAGCTTAAATAGGGGCTCTGGAAACACCATATATTTT. Its protein is CASSLNRGSGNTIYF. The V gene is TRBV7-9, the J gene TRBJ1-3, with a possible D match to TRBD1 (5 bases). V was pared by 2 bases and J by 0 bases, with 8 bases between. The CDR3 length is 15 residues. Germline V gene sequence: CDR1 SEHNR, CDR2 FQNEAQ (reference sequence).